The entry that follows covers one TCR beta chain sequence. How the authors handled the data: Estimated nucleated cell counts came from reference gene primer amplification. The method was immunoSEQ multiplex PCR; TCRdb's version includes in-frame clones alone and lacks a portion of them. Clone size and V and J calls were adopted from that table, with D and trimming inferred from the DNA. Of 400,000 to 500,000 clones in the sample, approximately 90% are singletons; the top ten hold 1.4% to 1.5%. This entry comes from a study of blood T cell repertoires in COVID-19. The germline V gene encodes CDR1 KGHSH and CDR2 LQKENI. V was trimmed by 2 bases and J by 8 bases, leaving 18 bases between them. CDR3 length: 16 amino acids. Participant age was roughly 18 to 95 years, and participants resided in fewer than 25 US areas. During the 2 weeks before they entered the study, exposed participants had met someone with a PCR-confirmed or clinician-diagnosed COVID-19 case.

The receptor comes from a woman between 18 and 29 years old who had been exposed to COVID-19. The V call is TRBV18, the J call TRBJ1-4; perhaps TRBD1 as D (6 bases). The sequenced material came from PBMCs or T cells enriched from blood (not recorded which). The CDR3 nucleotides read TGTGCCAGCTCACCATCGGCGAACAGGGTAGGGGAAAAACTGTTTTTT. Residues: CASSPSANRVGEKLFF. Drawing the rest from reference TRBV18 and TRBJ1-4, the complete variable domain is NAGVMQNPRHLVRRRGQEARLRCSPMKGHSHVYWYRQLPEEGLKFMVYLQKENIIDESGMPKERFSAEFPKEGPSILRIQQVVRGDSAAYFCASSPSANRVGEKLFFGSGTQLSVL.